The next 18 T cell receptor beta chains were all read from a single sample in a study of T-cell reconstitution after alpha-beta-depleted transplantation in children. The authors prepared the TCRbeta library with unique molecular identifiers. Each CDR3 protein is one row after TCRdb ran MiXCR on the PCR reads. The sample shows some 490,000 distinct CDR3 sequences, about an eighth of them seen only once. The sequences come from PBMCs from the stem cell graft donor, collected from the stem cell graft. The receptor set was obtained from a human donor who donated a stem cell graft to a child with combined immunodeficiency.

This clonotype was seen more than once but under ten times. J is TRBJ1-3 and V is TRBV4-2; D is unclear. The CDR3 has 17 residues. V gave up 4 bases and J gave up 0 bases, with 16 bases separating them. The V gene's germline CDR1 is LGHNA and CDR2 YNFKEQ. The CDR3 region has the DNA TGTGCCAGCAGCCGGGAGATGGGCTCCGACTCTGGAAACACCATATATTTT. It codes for CASSREMGSDSGNTIYF.

This clonotype has ten or more counts. V is TRBV6-4 and J is TRBJ2-1; no reliable D call. This CDR3 contains 13 residues. Germline V gene data show CDR1 as MRHNA and CDR2 as SNTAGT. The V and J ends lost 3 bases and 0 bases respectively, with 3 bases between them. CDR3 sequence reads: CASSEDSYNEQFF. As DNA, the CDR3 is TGTGCCAGCAGTGAGGACTCCTACAATGAGCAGTTCTTC.

V usage is TRBV11-2 and J usage is TRBJ2-7, with 9 bases matching TRBD2. V lost 10 bases, J lost 2 bases, and 6 bases stayed unmatched. The germline V gene has CDR1 SGHAT and CDR2 FQNNGV. The length of the CDR3 is 13 residues. The CDR3 DNA follows: TGTGCCACCATTAGCGGGAGTCCCTACGAGCAGTACTTC. This sequence encodes CATISGSPYEQYF.

This clonotype was recorded a few times. The V and J genes are TRBV12-3 or TRBV12-4 and TRBJ2-5, with TRBD2 matching over 8 bases. V lost 2 bases to trimming and J lost 2 bases; unmatched junction nucleotides: 4. This CDR3 comprises 15 residues. The CDR3 DNA reads TGTGCCAGCAGTTTACAGGAGCGGGAGCAAGAGACCCAGTACTTC. Translated: CASSLQEREQETQYF.

This clonotype was counted many times. The rearrangement links TRBV24-1 to TRBJ2-2; TRBD1 matches 7 bases. Germline CDR1 and CDR2: KGHDR and SFDVKD. V lost 6 bases, J lost 2 bases, and 2 bases stayed unmatched. The CDR3 runs to 14 residues. CDR3 residues: CATSLGGNTGELFF. The CDR3 coding sequence is TGTGCCACCAGTTTAGGGGGCAACACCGGGGAGCTGTTTTTT.

The sample holds a few counts of this clonotype. This rearrangement joins TRBV29-1 to TRBJ2-3; the match to TRBD1 covers 9 bases. Unmatched junction bases numbered 9, after V lost 3 bases and J lost 2 bases. This CDR3 is built from 16 residues. CDR1 is SQVTM and CDR2 is ANQGSEA in the germline V gene. The CDR3 nucleotides read TGCAGCGTTGATCTTTGGGACAGGGTTATCACAGATACGCAGTATTTT. Encoded protein: CSVDLWDRVITDTQYF.

This clonotype was recorded many times. The chain has TRBV20-1 and TRBJ1-5; the D gene is possibly TRBD1 (5 bases). Looked up from germline, CDR1 is DFQATT and CDR2 is SNEGSKA (reference sequence). The CDR3 runs 13 residues. Trimming removed 1 base from V and 6 bases from J, with 10 bases in between. The CDR3 sequence is CSARVRGPQPQHF. CDR3 DNA: TGCAGTGCTAGAGTGAGGGGCCCTCAGCCCCAGCATTTT.

This clonotype was recorded a few times. The gene calls are TRBV5-1 and TRBJ2-7; either TRBD1 or TRBD2 may fit D (5 bases each). Germline CDR1 and CDR2: SGHRS and YFSETQ. This CDR3 is built from 15 residues. V was pared by 0 bases and J by 3 bases, with 13 bases between. The CDR3 coding sequence is TGCGCCAGCAGCTTGGAGGTGGGGGATGTCTACGAGCAGTACTTC. Its translation: CASSLEVGDVYEQYF. The whole variable domain, filled in from reference TRBV5-1 and TRBJ2-7, reads KAGVTQTPRYLIKTRGQQVTLSCSPISGHRSVSWYQQTPGQGLQFLFEYFSETQRNKGNFPGRFSGRQFSNSRSEMNVSTLELGDSALYLCASSLEVGDVYEQYFGPGTRLTVT.

To note about this clonotype: At one end, the junction sequence differs from germline, possibly due to a read error. The chain couples TRBV6-1 to TRBJ2-7; 7 bases are a match to TRBD2. CDR1 MNHNS and CDR2 SASEGT come from the germline V gene. This CDR3 comprises 16 residues. DNA of the CDR3: TGTGCCAGCAGTGAAGCGATCCAGCGGGGCTCCTACGAGGAGTACTTC. Protein sequence: CASSEAIQRGSYEEYF.

The J gene is TRBJ1-6, the V gene TRBV27, with 7 bases identical to TRBD1. The CDR3 has 19 amino acids. Per germline, CDR1 MNHEY and CDR2 SMNVEV (reference sequence). Trimming took 0 bases from V and 8 from J; bases not matched to a gene: 16. The CDR3 coding sequence is TGTGCCAGCAGTTTATCCGCCGACAGGGCTTATTTGGTTCATTCACCCCTCCACTTT. Protein product: CASSLSADRAYLVHSPLHF.

This clonotype was found a few times. The chain has TRBV28 and TRBJ2-7; 10 nucleotides match TRBD1. After removal of 5 bases from V and 3 bases from J, the junction contained 31 bases not matched to a gene. Germline V gene data show CDR1 as MDHEN and CDR2 as SYDVKM. The length of the CDR3 is 23 residues. The DNA of the CDR3 is TGTGCCAGCAGTAGAAAGGGACAGGGGAGGATGGTGGAAACTAGCGGACAAAACTACGAGCAGTACTTC. This codes for CASSRKGQGRMVETSGQNYEQYF.

This clonotype was picked up a small number of times. This rearrangement joins TRBV28 to TRBJ2-3, with TRBD2 matching 12 bases. Germline loops: CDR1 MDHEN, CDR2 SYDVKM. The CDR3 contains 16 residues. Trimming took 5 bases from V and 4 from J; bases not matched to a gene: 7. The CDR3 DNA reads as TGTGCCAGCAGTGAGAGACTAGCGGGAGTGGCAGATACGCAGTATTTT. The encoded protein is CASSERLAGVADTQYF. Using reference TRBV28 and TRBJ2-3 for the parts outside the CDR3, the full variable domain is DVKVTQSSRYLVKRTGEKVFLECVQDMDHENMFWYRQDPGLGLRLIYFSYDVKMKEKGDIPEGYSVSREKKERFSLILESASTNQTSMYLCASSERLAGVADTQYFGPGTRLTVL.

Concerning this clonotype: With a much larger clone just one base away, this may be a read error. This rearrangement joins TRBV3-1 to TRBJ2-7; D is possibly TRBD2 (6 bases). CDR3 length equals 15 residues. Germline CDR1 reads LGHDT; CDR2 reads YNNKEL (reference sequence). The CDR3 coding sequence is TGTACCAGCAGCCTCTTTCTAAGCGGGCCCTACGAGCAGTACTTC. This codes for CTSSLFLSGPYEQYF.

This clonotype was seen a handful of times. CDR3 protein: CSATPLGELAGVSYEQYF. The CDR3 DNA reads TGCAGTGCTACCCCGCTTGGGGAACTAGCGGGGGTTTCCTACGAGCAGTACTTC. V and J are TRBV20-1 and TRBJ2-7; 11 bases map to TRBD2. Trimming cost V 4 bases and J 1 base; bases outside gene matches: 15. Germline V lookup: CDR1 DFQATT, CDR2 SNEGSKA (reference sequence). The CDR3 spans 18 residues.

This clonotype was observed at least ten times. The chain links TRBV24-1 to TRBJ2-1, with 11 nucleotides matching TRBD2. The CDR3 totals 15 residues. Germline CDR1 KGHDR, CDR2 SFDVKD. The ends lost 4 bases at V and 6 bases at J; junction bases unmatched: 4. In nucleotides, the CDR3 is TGTGCCACCAGTGAAGTAGCGGGAGGGCGCAATGAGCAGTTCTTC. Translation: CATSEVAGGRNEQFF.

In its sample, this clonotype was seen many times. The chain is built from TRBV5-1 and TRBJ2-2; 8 nucleotides match TRBD1. The CDR3 extends over 15 amino acids. With V trimmed by 5 bases and J by 4 bases, 7 bases remained unmatched. Germline CDR1 reads SGHRS; CDR2 reads YFSETQ. The CDR3 spells CASRFTGGRTGELFF. For the CDR3, the DNA is TGCGCCAGCAGGTTCACAGGGGGTCGCACCGGGGAGCTGTTTTTT. The full variable domain, with the rest looked up from reference TRBV5-1 and TRBJ2-2, is KAGVTQTPRYLIKTRGQQVTLSCSPISGHRSVSWYQQTPGQGLQFLFEYFSETQRNKGNFPGRFSGRQFSNSRSEMNVSTLELGDSALYLCASRFTGGRTGELFFGEGSRLTVL.

The chain carries TRBV12-3 or TRBV12-4 and TRBJ2-3; 8 bases are a match to TRBD1. With 5 bases clipped from V and 2 bases from J, the junction kept 9 bases outside the gene matches. The CDR3 is 16 residues long. The CDR3 is CASSDRTGIDTDTQYF. CDR3 DNA sequence: TGTGCCAGCAGTGACCGGACAGGGATAGACACAGATACGCAGTATTTT.

This clonotype was counted between two and nine times. The V gene is TRBV7-9, the J gene TRBJ2-1, with TRBD2 identical over 11 bases. The CDR3 extends over 16 amino acids. Germline V gene lookup returns CDR1 SEHNR and CDR2 FQNEAQ (reference sequence). Trimming took 4 bases from V and 3 from J; bases not matched to a gene: 5. The CDR3 DNA follows: TGTGCCAGCAGCTCCGCCGGGACTAGCGGCTACAATGAGCAGTTCTTC. Amino acid sequence: CASSSAGTSGYNEQFF. The full variable domain, its missing parts supplied by reference TRBV7-9 and TRBJ2-1, is DTGVSQNPRHKITKRGQNVTFRCDPISEHNRLYWYRQTLGQGPEFLTYFQNEAQLEKSRLLSDRFSAERPKGSFSTLEIQRTEQGDSAMYLCASSSAGTSGYNEQFFGPGTRLTVL.